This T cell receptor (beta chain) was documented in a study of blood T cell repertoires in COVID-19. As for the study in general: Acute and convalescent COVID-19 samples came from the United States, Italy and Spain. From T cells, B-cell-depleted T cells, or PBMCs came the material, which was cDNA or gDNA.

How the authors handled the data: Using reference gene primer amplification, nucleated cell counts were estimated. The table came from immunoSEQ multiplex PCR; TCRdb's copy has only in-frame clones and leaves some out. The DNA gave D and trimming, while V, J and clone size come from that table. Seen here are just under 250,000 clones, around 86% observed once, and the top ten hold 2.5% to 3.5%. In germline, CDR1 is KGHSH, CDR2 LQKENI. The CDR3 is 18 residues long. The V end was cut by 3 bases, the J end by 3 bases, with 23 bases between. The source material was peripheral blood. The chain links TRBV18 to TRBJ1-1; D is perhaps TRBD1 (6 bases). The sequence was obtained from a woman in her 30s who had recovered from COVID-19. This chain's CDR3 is CASSPLGGGAYKHTEAFF. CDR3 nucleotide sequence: TGTGCCAGCTCACCCCTCGGGGGGGGCGCTTATAAGCACACTGAAGCTTTCTTT.